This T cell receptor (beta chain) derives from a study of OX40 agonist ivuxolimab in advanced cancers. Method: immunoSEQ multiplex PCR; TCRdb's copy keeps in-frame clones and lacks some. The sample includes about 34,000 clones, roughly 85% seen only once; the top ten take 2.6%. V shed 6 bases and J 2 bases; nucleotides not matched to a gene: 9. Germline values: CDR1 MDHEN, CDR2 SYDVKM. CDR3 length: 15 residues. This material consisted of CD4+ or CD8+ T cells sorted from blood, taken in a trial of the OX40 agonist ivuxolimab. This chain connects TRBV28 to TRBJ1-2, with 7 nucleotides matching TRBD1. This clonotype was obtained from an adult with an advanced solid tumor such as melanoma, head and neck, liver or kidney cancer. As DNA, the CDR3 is TGTGCCAGCAGGATGACAGGGAGAGCCAACTATGGCTACACCTTC. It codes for CASRMTGRANYGYTF.